The 3 T cell receptor beta chains listed next were all sequenced from one sample in a study of T-cell reconstitution after alpha-beta-depleted transplantation in children (dated by TCRdb to the mid-2010s). Library creation used PCR. Sequencing took place on an Illumina HiSeq 2500. TCR library preparation used molecular barcoding, with unique molecular identifiers applied to normalize quantification of the TCRbeta repertoire. TCRdb took the public reads, trimmed them with fastp at Q25, ran MiXCR for clone calling and kept in-frame beta chains. Every entry covers one CDR3 protein and lists the most common genes and DNA from its rows. This sample is represented by almost 400,000 distinct CDR3 sequences; just over 20% of them were singletons. The ten largest clonotypes hold approximately 3.8% of the sample. Sequencing used PBMCs from the stem cell graft donor, obtained from the stem cell graft. Receptor source: a human donor who donated a stem cell graft to a child with acute myeloid leukemia.

Ten or more counts support this clonotype. Here the CDR3 reads CASRSASGRETQYF. DNA for the CDR3: TGTGCCAGCAGGTCAGCTAGCGGGAGGGAGACCCAGTACTTC. The V and J genes are TRBV6-1 and TRBJ2-5, with 11 bases aligning to TRBD2. V trimming: 6 bases; J trimming: 5 bases; junction bases outside the gene matches: 5. This CDR3 spans 14 amino acids. Germline assignment: CDR1 MNHNS and CDR2 SASEGT.

In this sample, this clonotype turned up many times. This chain links TRBV4-2 with TRBJ2-7; D perhaps matches TRBD1 (5 bases). V lost 0 bases, J lost 2 bases, and 11 bases lay in between. CDR3 length: 15 amino acids. Germline V lookup: CDR1 LGHNA, CDR2 YNFKEQ. CDR3 region: CASSQDSARAYEQYF. The CDR3 DNA reads as TGTGCCAGCAGCCAAGATTCCGCCAGGGCCTACGAGCAGTACTTC.

This clonotype was recorded a few times. This chain connects TRBV28 to TRBJ2-7, with D uncertain. Germline V gene lookup returns CDR1 MDHEN and CDR2 SYDVKM. Deletions cut 2 bases from V and 3 bases from J, with 8 bases between. The CDR3 is 13 residues long. The CDR3 loop is CASSLGVGYEQYF. As DNA, the CDR3 is TGTGCCAGCAGTTTAGGGGTCGGCTACGAGCAGTACTTC.